This is a list of T cell receptor beta chains from one sample in a study of blood T cell repertoires in COVID-19. The protocol was immunoSEQ multiplex PCR, while the TCRdb copy is restricted to in-frame clones and leaves out a portion. The sample shows about 200,000 clones, roughly 79% of them seen only once. The sequencing sample was made of PBMCs or T cells enriched from blood (not recorded which). All receptors come from a man aged 35 to 55 who had recovered from COVID-19. The CDR3 runs from the conserved cysteine through the conserved F or W. D genes are given only for firm matches. A clone size is listed for some rows: how often the clone was seen (once, few, many), or a class if it is expanded.

CDR3	DNA	V	J	D	size
CASSLTTGDKLFF	TGTGCCAGCAGCCTAACGACAGGGGATAAACTGTTTTTT	TRBV7-9	TRBJ1-4	TRBD1	-
CASSYGLAGSSDKNIQYF	TGCGCCAGCAGCTATGGACTAGCGGGGTCTAGTGACAAAAACATTCAGTACTTC	TRBV5-1	TRBJ2-4	TRBD2	-
CASSHPRLAGAKNIQYF	TGTGCCAGCAGCCACCCCCGACTTGCGGGGGCCAAAAACATTCAGTACTTC	TRBV3-1/TRBV3-2	TRBJ2-4	-	-
CASIPNPGGASGSLPGELFF	TGTGCCAGCATACCAAATCCGGGTGGGGCTAGCGGGAGTTTACCCGGGGAGCTGTTTTTT	TRBV21-1	TRBJ2-2	-	-
CVRSLYRGPRCWDTEAFF	TGTGTCAGAAGCTTGTACAGGGGGCCGAGGTGCTGGGACACTGAAGCTTTCTTT	TRBV7-5	TRBJ1-1	-	-
CASSTGILRLRFSTEAFF	TGTGCCAGCAGCACCGGGATCCTGAGGCTTCGGTTCTCCACTGAAGCTTTCTTT	TRBV7-2	TRBJ1-1	-	-
CASSTSVTDTQYF	TGTGCCAGCAGCACTAGCGTCACAGATACGCAGTATTTT	TRBV5-8	TRBJ2-3	TRBD2	-
CAWSKTGVATGSPLHF	TGTGCCTGGAGTAAAACAGGGGTCGCTACGGGTTCACCCCTCCACTTT	TRBV30	TRBJ1-6	TRBD1	-
CASSLWRSGSYEQYF	TGTGCCAGCAGCTTGTGGCGTTCGGGTTCTTACGAGCAGTACTTC	TRBV5-4	TRBJ2-7	-	once
CASSPREDQPQHF	TGTGCCAGCAGCCCCAGGGAGGATCAGCCCCAGCATTTT	TRBV11-2	TRBJ1-5	-	-
CASISGHSNQPQHF	TGTGCCAGCATAAGTGGACATAGCAATCAGCCCCAGCATTTT	TRBV6-5	TRBJ1-5	-	once
CASSWGQGDGYTF	TGTGCCAGCAGCTGGGGACAGGGTGATGGCTACACCTTC	TRBV2	TRBJ1-2	TRBD1	-
CASGVGGAGSPLHF	TGTGCCAGCGGCGTGGGCGGGGCTGGGTCACCCCTCCACTTT	TRBV2	TRBJ1-6	-	-
CASSPWPSKSGELFF	TGTGCCAGCAGTCCCTGGCCTAGCAAGTCCGGGGAGCTGTTTTTT	TRBV28	TRBJ2-2	-	-
CASSRGLAGSTDTQYF	TGTGCCAGCAGCAGGGGACTAGCGGGAAGTACAGATACGCAGTATTTT	TRBV5-4	TRBJ2-3	TRBD2	-
CASSSAGGTDTQYF	TGTGCCAGCAGTTCTGCGGGGGGCACAGATACGCAGTATTTT	TRBV3-1/TRBV3-2	TRBJ2-3	TRBD2	-
CASSLGAGVADTQYF	TGTGCCAGCAGCTTAGGAGCGGGAGTCGCAGATACGCAGTATTTT	TRBV11-2	TRBJ2-3	TRBD2	-
CSVEETGRIDEQFF	TGCAGCGTTGAAGAGACAGGGCGGATTGATGAGCAGTTCTTC	TRBV29-1	TRBJ2-1	TRBD1	-
CASTPGDRAFGYTF	TGTGCCAGCACCCCCGGGGACAGGGCATTTGGCTACACCTTC	TRBV28	TRBJ1-2	TRBD1	-
CASHPGDQGNYGYTF	TGCGCCAGCCACCCGGGGGACCAAGGGAACTATGGCTACACCTTC	TRBV4-1	TRBJ1-2	-	-
CASSGTGTGPYEQYF	TGTGCCAGCAGCGGCACCGGGACAGGACCCTACGAGCAGTACTTC	TRBV9	TRBJ2-7	TRBD1	-
CASSLGTGGVSTGELFF	TGCGCCAGCAGCTTGGGGACAGGGGGCGTCTCTACCGGGGAGCTGTTTTTT	TRBV5-1	TRBJ2-2	TRBD1	-
CASSFPAGEQYF	TGTGCCAGCAGTTTTCCTGCAGGCGAGCAGTACTTC	TRBV12-3/TRBV12-4	TRBJ2-7	-	-
CASSPGQGGFGDTF	TGTGCCAGCAGTCCGGGACAGGGCGGTTTTGGGGACACCTTC	TRBV2	TRBJ1-2	TRBD1	-
CASSLQQGSGNTIYF	TGTGCCAGCAGCCTACAGCAGGGCTCTGGAAACACCATATATTTT	TRBV3-1/TRBV3-2	TRBJ1-3	-	-
CASSLGTSGGKEQFF	TGTGCCAGCAGCTTAGGTACTAGCGGCGGTAAGGAGCAGTTCTTC	TRBV7-3	TRBJ2-1	TRBD2	-
CASSPSSGGLPYEQYF	TGTGCCAGTAGTCCCTCCAGCGGGGGCCTACCCTACGAGCAGTACTTC	TRBV19	TRBJ2-7	TRBD2	-
CASSVAGAFWEGNYEQYF	TGTGCCAGCAGCGTGGCTGGAGCCTTCTGGGAGGGTAACTACGAGCAGTACTTC	TRBV28	TRBJ2-7	TRBD2	-
CASIMDRGRNQPQHF	TGTGCCAGCATTATGGACAGGGGGCGGAATCAGCCCCAGCATTTT	TRBV28	TRBJ1-5	TRBD1	few
CASSARQGDYNEQFF	TGTGCCAGCAGCGCCAGACAGGGGGACTACAATGAGCAGTTCTTC	TRBV9	TRBJ2-1	TRBD1	-
CASSQDLDRGRFEGYTF	TGTGCCAGCAGCCAAGATTTGGACCGGGGGAGGTTTGAGGGCTACACCTTC	TRBV3-1/TRBV3-2	TRBJ1-2	-	once
CASSFVGGASYEQYF	TGTGCCAGCAGCTTTGTCGGGGGGGCCTCCTACGAGCAGTACTTC	TRBV7-2	TRBJ2-7	TRBD2	-
CASSVTDNSPLHF	TGTGCCAGCAGTGTGACAGACAATTCACCCCTCCACTTT	TRBV6-8	TRBJ1-6	-	once
CASSTQGGNTEAFF	TGTGCCAGCAGTACACAGGGGGGGAACACTGAAGCTTTCTTT	TRBV6-5	TRBJ1-1	TRBD1	-
CASSAIVTWTSGGRDTQYF	TGTGCCAGCAGTGCGATCGTCACGTGGACTAGCGGGGGGCGGGATACGCAGTATTTT	TRBV6-1	TRBJ2-3	TRBD2	-
CSASLGRGRGHNSPLHF	TGCAGTGCTAGTCTGGGTCGAGGCAGGGGGCATAATTCACCCCTCCACTTT	TRBV20-1	TRBJ1-6	TRBD1	-
CASSFSLGGGTDTQYF	TGTGCCAGCAGTTTCTCCTTGGGGGGGGGCACAGATACGCAGTATTTT	TRBV6-6	TRBJ2-3	TRBD2	once
CASSLQQNTEAFF	TGTGCCAGCAGTTTACAACAAAACACTGAAGCTTTCTTT	TRBV12-3/TRBV12-4	TRBJ1-1	-	-
CASSPGGGSGYTF	TGTGCCAGCAGCCCTGGGGGGGGGTCTGGCTACACCTTC	TRBV9	TRBJ1-2	-	-
CASSLGRRIPYEQYF	TGTGCCAGCAGCTTAGGACGGAGGATACCCTACGAGCAGTACTTC	TRBV7-8	TRBJ2-7	-	-
CASSYRDSGGLVGYTF	TGTGCCAGCAGCTATAGAGATAGCGGGGGACTTGTTGGCTACACCTTC	TRBV7-2	TRBJ1-2	-	-
CASSPHLIDVEAFF	TGTGCCAGCTCACCGCACTTGATAGATGTTGAAGCTTTCTTT	TRBV18	TRBJ1-1	-	-
CASSSLDTGSEAFF	TGTGCCAGCAGCTCCCTCGATACAGGTTCTGAAGCTTTCTTT	TRBV7-3	TRBJ1-1	-	-
CASSFTPYGYTF	TGTGCCAGCAGTTTCACACCCTATGGCTACACCTTC	TRBV12-3/TRBV12-4	TRBJ1-2	-	-
CASSQGDTNRGKLFF	TGTGCCAGCAGCCAAGGGGACACCAACCGGGGAAAACTGTTTTTT	TRBV3-1/TRBV3-2	TRBJ1-4	-	few
CATSDWTGTPSGELFF	TGTGCCACCAGTGATTGGACCGGGACACCGAGCGGGGAGCTGTTTTTT	TRBV24-1	TRBJ2-2	-	-
CASSLDWSGEFPYGYTF	TGCGCCAGCAGCTTGGATTGGTCAGGGGAATTTCCTTATGGCTACACCTTC	TRBV5-1	TRBJ1-2	-	-
CASSIDARGQPQHF	TGTGCCAGTAGTATAGATGCCCGGGGGCAGCCCCAGCATTTT	TRBV19	TRBJ1-5	-	-
CASSLATSGSGGYNEQFF	TGCGCCAGCAGCTTGGCGACTAGCGGGAGCGGCGGTTACAATGAGCAGTTCTTC	TRBV5-1	TRBJ2-1	TRBD2	once
CASSSGQGRGYTF	TGTGCCAGCAGCTCGGGACAGGGTAGAGGCTACACCTTC	TRBV6-5	TRBJ1-2	TRBD1	-
CASSLQAGSVPDTQYF	TGTGCCAGCAGCCTTCAAGCAGGATCGGTGCCAGATACGCAGTATTTT	TRBV7-9	TRBJ2-3	-	few
CASSNGQGIPGELFF	TGTGCCAGCTCTAATGGACAGGGGATTCCCGGGGAGCTGTTTTTT	TRBV6-5	TRBJ2-2	TRBD1	-
CASSLFKGDTEAFF	TGTGCCAGCAGCCTATTCAAGGGGGACACTGAAGCTTTCTTT	TRBV7-7	TRBJ1-1	-	-
CASSDRGYSGNTIYF	TGCGCCAGCAGTGATCGCGGATACTCTGGAAACACCATATATTTT	TRBV10-2	TRBJ1-3	-	-
CASSEKARGRGETQYF	TGTGCCAGCAGTGAAAAGGCCAGGGGGCGGGGAGAGACCCAGTACTTC	TRBV6-1	TRBJ2-5	TRBD1	-
CASSLGLRNGYTF	TGCGCCAGCAGTCTGGGCCTTCGGAATGGCTACACCTTC	TRBV23-1	TRBJ1-2	-	few
CASSPAGGRDEQFF	TGTGCCAGCAGCCCCGCGGGAGGGAGGGATGAGCAGTTCTTC	TRBV28	TRBJ2-1	TRBD2	-